This is a list of T cell receptor beta chains from one sample in a study of shared clonotypes between healthy human individuals. Profiled with immunoSEQ multiplex PCR; TCRdb holds only in-frame clones, not every one. The data show some 680,000 clones, roughly 72% seen once. The sequenced material came from memory CD4+ T cells sorted from blood. Receptors were obtained from a woman under 40 in good health. Each CDR3 is given with its conserved first and last residue. Fields, in order: D gene, CDR3 length, J gene, clone size, V gene, CDR3 protein, CDR3 DNA. D genes are given only for firm matches. Clone size is given for some rows only: seen once, a few or many times, or a class if the clone is expanded.

NA	13	TRBJ1-1	NA	TRBV5-1	CASSLTDSYEAFF	TGCGCCAGCAGCTTGACAGACAGTTATGAAGCTTTCTTT
TRBD2	14	TRBJ2-2	few	TRBV5-4	CASSLGGRVGELFF	TGTGCCAGCAGCTTAGGAGGGAGGGTCGGGGAGCTGTTTTTT
TRBD1	16	TRBJ2-3	NA	TRBV7-2	CASSPDRGPPTDTQYF	TGTGCCAGCAGCCCGGACAGGGGGCCACCCACAGATACGCAGTATTTT
TRBD1	17	TRBJ1-5	NA	TRBV19	CASSIEKGTGGNQPQHF	TGTGCCAGTAGTATAGAGAAGGGGACAGGGGGCAATCAGCCCCAGCATTTT
TRBD2	15	TRBJ2-1	NA	TRBV11-2	CASSPKREAYNEQFF	TGTGCCAGCAGCCCTAAGCGGGAGGCTTACAATGAGCAGTTCTTC
NA	15	TRBJ2-1	few	TRBV6-5	CASMRDRFSYNEQFF	TGTGCCAGCATGAGGGACCGATTCTCCTACAATGAGCAGTTCTTC
NA	15	TRBJ2-2	NA	TRBV2	CASSARPSDTGELFF	TGTGCCAGCAGTGCCAGGCCATCGGACACCGGGGAGCTGTTTTTT
NA	13	TRBJ2-2	NA	TRBV27	CASSKRNTGELFF	TGTGCCAGCAGCAAGCGGAACACCGGGGAGCTGTTTTTT
NA	12	TRBJ2-7	NA	TRBV5-1	CASSRPGREQYF	TGCGCCAGCAGCCGTCCCGGGCGCGAGCAGTACTTC
TRBD2	18	TRBJ2-1	NA	TRBV14	CASSQDAPLLAGVHEQFF	TGTGCCAGCAGCCAAGATGCCCCCTTACTAGCGGGAGTCCATGAGCAGTTCTTC
NA	11	TRBJ1-2	NA	TRBV2	CASGGTYGYTF	TGTGCCAGCGGTGGAACTTATGGCTACACCTTC
TRBD2	16	TRBJ2-7	once	TRBV27	CASSFASGTNSYEQYF	TGTGCCAGCAGTTTTGCTAGCGGGACGAATTCCTACGAGCAGTACTTC
NA	14	TRBJ2-5	NA	TRBV5-8	CASSFNGDEETQYF	TGTGCCAGCAGCTTTAATGGGGATGAGGAGACCCAGTACTTC
NA	13	TRBJ2-3	NA	TRBV9	CASSPLLTDTQYF	TGTGCCAGCAGCCCACTTCTGACAGATACGCAGTATTTT
NA	16	TRBJ1-1	many	TRBV7-2	CASSPPRSMANTEAFF	TGTGCCAGCAGCCCGCCAAGGTCAATGGCGAACACTGAAGCTTTCTTT
TRBD2	15	TRBJ2-7	once	TRBV28	CASSAGTSGSHEQYF	TGTGCCAGCAGTGCAGGGACTAGCGGGAGCCACGAGCAGTACTTC
TRBD2	17	TRBJ2-3	NA	TRBV25-1	CASSEWSLSGGTDTQYF	TGTGCCAGCAGTGAATGGTCCCTAAGCGGGGGCACAGATACGCAGTATTTT
TRBD1	14	TRBJ2-7	NA	TRBV6-1	CASSSGDRAYEQYF	TGTGCCAGCAGTTCAGGAGACAGGGCCTACGAGCAGTACTTC
NA	12	TRBJ1-4	NA	TRBV29-1	CSATVSNEKLFF	TGCAGCGCCACCGTCTCTAATGAAAAACTGTTTTTT
TRBD1	15	TRBJ2-7	few	TRBV11-2	CASSLMAGGKYEQYF	TGTGCCAGCAGCTTAATGGCAGGGGGCAAGTACGAGCAGTACTTC
TRBD2	15	TRBJ2-1	few	TRBV7-2	CASVPQRDSYNEQFF	TGTGCCAGCGTACCTCAGCGGGATTCGTACAATGAGCAGTTCTTC
TRBD2	14	TRBJ2-1	NA	TRBV6-6	CASSYIAGADEQFF	TGTGCCAGCAGTTATATCGCGGGAGCGGATGAGCAGTTCTTC
NA	13	TRBJ1-5	NA	TRBV19	CASSSGAGQPQHF	TGTGCCAGTAGTAGTGGCGCCGGACAGCCCCAGCATTTT
TRBD2	21	TRBJ2-1	NA	TRBV27	CASSPLPGLAGVSSPYNEQFF	TGTGCCAGCAGTCCTTTACCGGGACTAGCGGGAGTGTCGAGCCCCTACAATGAGCAGTTCTTC
NA	15	TRBJ2-5	once	TRBV18	CASSQRGGGGETQYF	TGTGCCAGCTCCCAGAGGGGAGGAGGAGGAGAGACCCAGTACTTC
NA	13	TRBJ1-1	NA	TRBV5-4	CASSFTGGTEAFF	TGTGCCAGCAGCTTTACGGGGGGGACTGAAGCTTTCTTT
NA	13	TRBJ1-5	NA	TRBV30	CAWSLGRNQPQHF	TGTGCCTGGAGTCTGGGGAGGAATCAGCCCCAGCATTTT
NA	16	TRBJ2-5	NA	TRBV5-1	CASSLGLPGLQETQYF	TGCGCCAGCAGCTTGGGTTTGCCAGGGCTACAAGAGACCCAGTACTTC
TRBD2	15	TRBJ2-7	NA	TRBV28	CASSSQGGRAYEQYF	TGTGCCAGCAGTTCCCAAGGCGGGAGGGCTTACGAGCAGTACTTC
NA	14	TRBJ2-6	NA	TRBV19	CASNSPPGANVLTF	TGTGCCAGTAACTCCCCACCTGGGGCCAACGTCCTGACTTTC
TRBD1	19	TRBJ1-1	NA	TRBV28	CASTLDRWGAPNGGPEAFF	TGTGCCAGCACCCTGGACAGGTGGGGGGCGCCCAACGGGGGACCTGAAGCTTTCTTT
NA	14	TRBJ2-3	few	TRBV28	CASSPPVRTDTQYF	TGTGCCAGCAGTCCCCCCGTTCGGACAGATACGCAGTATTTT
NA	15	TRBJ1-3	NA	TRBV28	CASSLAPGAGNTIYF	TGTGCCAGCAGTTTAGCCCCAGGGGCTGGAAACACCATATATTTT
NA	15	TRBJ2-7	NA	TRBV5-1	CASSVYPGRKYEQYF	TGCGCCAGCAGCGTGTACCCGGGACGGAAGTACGAGCAGTACTTC
TRBD2	15	TRBJ2-3	once	TRBV29-1	CSVEDGSGSTDTQYF	TGCAGCGTTGAAGATGGTAGCGGGAGCACAGATACGCAGTATTTT
NA	15	TRBJ2-3	NA	TRBV30	CAWTPDLLGDATQYF	TGTGCCTGGACTCCTGACCTCCTGGGGGATGCTACGCAGTATTTT